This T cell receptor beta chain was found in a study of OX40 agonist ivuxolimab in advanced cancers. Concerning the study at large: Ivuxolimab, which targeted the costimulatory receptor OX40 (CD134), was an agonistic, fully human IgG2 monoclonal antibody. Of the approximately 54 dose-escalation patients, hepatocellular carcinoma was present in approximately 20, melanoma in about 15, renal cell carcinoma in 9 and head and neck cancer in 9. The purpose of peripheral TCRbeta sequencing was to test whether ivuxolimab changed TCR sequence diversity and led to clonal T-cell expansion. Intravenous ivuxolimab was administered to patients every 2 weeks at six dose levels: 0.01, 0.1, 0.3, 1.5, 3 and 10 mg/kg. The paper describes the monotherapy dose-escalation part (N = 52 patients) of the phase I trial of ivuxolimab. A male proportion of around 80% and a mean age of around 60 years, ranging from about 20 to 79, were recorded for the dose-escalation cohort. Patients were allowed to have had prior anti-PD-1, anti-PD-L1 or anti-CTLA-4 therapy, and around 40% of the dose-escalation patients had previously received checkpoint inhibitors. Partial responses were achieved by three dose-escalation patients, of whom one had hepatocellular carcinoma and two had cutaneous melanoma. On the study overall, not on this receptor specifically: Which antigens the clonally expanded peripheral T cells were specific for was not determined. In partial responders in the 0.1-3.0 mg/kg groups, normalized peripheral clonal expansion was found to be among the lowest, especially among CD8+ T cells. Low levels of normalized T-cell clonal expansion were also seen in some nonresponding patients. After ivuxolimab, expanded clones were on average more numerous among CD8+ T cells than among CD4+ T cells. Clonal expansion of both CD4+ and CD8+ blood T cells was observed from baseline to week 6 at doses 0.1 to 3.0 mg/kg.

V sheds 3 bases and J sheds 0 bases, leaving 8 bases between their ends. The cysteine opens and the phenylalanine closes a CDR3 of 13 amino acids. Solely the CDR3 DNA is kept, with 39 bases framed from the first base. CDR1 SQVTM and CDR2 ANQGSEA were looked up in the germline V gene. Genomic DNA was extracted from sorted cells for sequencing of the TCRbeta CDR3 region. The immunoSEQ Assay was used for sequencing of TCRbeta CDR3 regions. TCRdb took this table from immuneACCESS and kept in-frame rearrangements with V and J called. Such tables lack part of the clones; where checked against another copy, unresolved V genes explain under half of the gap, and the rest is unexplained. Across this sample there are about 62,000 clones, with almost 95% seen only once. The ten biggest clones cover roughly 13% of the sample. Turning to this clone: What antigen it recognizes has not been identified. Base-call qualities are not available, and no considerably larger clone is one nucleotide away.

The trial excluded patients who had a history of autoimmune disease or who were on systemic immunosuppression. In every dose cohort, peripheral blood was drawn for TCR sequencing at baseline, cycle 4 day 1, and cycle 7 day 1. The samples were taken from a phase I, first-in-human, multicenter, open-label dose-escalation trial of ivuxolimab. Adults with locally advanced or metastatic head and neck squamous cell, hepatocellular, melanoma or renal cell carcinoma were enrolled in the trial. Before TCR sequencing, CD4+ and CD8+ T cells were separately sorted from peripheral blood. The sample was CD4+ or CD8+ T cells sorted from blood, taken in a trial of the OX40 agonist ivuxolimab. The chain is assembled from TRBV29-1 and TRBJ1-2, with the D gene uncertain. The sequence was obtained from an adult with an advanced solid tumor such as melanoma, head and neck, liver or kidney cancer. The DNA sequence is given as TGCAGCGTTGAGGAGGGAGCTAACTATGGCTACACCTTC. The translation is CSVEEGANYGYTF.